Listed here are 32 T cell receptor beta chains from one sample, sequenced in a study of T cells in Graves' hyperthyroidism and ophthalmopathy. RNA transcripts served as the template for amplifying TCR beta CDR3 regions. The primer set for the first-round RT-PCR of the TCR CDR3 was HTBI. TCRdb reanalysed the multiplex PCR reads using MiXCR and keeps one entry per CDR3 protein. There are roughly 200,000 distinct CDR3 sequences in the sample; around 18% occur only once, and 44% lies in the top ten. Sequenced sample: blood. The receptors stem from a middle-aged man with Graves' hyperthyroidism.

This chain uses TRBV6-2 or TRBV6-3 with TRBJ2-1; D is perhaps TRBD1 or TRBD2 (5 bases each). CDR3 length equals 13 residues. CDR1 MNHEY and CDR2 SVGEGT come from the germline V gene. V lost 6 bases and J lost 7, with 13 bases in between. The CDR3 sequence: CASRGTAPNEQFF. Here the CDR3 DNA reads TGTGCCAGCAGGGGGACCGCCCCAAATGAGCAGTTCTTC.

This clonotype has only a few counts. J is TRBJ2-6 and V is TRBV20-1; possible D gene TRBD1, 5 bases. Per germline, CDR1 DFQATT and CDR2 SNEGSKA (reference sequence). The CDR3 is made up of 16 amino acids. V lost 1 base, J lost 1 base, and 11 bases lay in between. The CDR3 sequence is CSARGQGKSGANVLTF. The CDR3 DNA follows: TGCAGTGCTAGAGGGCAGGGTAAATCTGGGGCCAACGTCCTGACTTTC.

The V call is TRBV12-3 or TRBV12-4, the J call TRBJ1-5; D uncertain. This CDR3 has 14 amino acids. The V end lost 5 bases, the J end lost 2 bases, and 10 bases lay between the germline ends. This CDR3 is CASSASPRNQPQHF. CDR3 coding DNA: TGTGCCAGCAGTGCGTCCCCTCGCAATCAGCCCCAGCATTTT.

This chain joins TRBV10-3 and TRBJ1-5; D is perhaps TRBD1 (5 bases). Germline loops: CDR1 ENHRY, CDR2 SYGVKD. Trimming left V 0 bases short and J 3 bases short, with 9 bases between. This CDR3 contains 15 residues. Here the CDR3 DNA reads TGTGCCATCAGTGAGTCTACAGGCGACAATCAGCCCCAGCATTTT. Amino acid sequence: CAISESTGDNQPQHF.

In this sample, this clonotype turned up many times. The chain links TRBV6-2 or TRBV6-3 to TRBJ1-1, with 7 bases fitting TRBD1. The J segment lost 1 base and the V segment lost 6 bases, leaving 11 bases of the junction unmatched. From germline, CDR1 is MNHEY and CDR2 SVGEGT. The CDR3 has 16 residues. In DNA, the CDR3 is TGTGCCAGCAGACGACAGGGTGCGATCTCGAACACTGAAGCTTTCTTT. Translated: CASRRQGAISNTEAFF.

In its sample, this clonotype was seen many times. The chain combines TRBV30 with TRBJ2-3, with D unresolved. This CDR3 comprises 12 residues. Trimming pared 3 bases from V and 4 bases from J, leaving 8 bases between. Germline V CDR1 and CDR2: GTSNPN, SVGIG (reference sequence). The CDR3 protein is CAWSSGADTQYF. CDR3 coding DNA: TGTGCCTGGAGCTCAGGAGCAGATACGCAGTATTTT.

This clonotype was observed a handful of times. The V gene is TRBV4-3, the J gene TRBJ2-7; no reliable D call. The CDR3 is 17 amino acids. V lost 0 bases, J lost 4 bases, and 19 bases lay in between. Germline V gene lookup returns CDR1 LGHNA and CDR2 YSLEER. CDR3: CASSQDAPPLPLYEQYF. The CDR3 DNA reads TGCGCCAGCAGCCAAGATGCCCCCCCCCTCCCGCTATACGAGCAGTACTTC.

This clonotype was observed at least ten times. The CDR3 reads CASSLALGSATEAFF. Here the CDR3 DNA reads TGTGCCAGCAGCTTAGCCCTCGGGTCCGCCACTGAAGCTTTCTTT. The V and J genes are TRBV7-8 and TRBJ1-1; D is uncertain. CDR1 and CDR2 (germline): SGHVS, FQNEAQ. The V end was cut by 0 bases, the J end by 4 bases, with 12 bases between. The length of the CDR3 is 15 residues.

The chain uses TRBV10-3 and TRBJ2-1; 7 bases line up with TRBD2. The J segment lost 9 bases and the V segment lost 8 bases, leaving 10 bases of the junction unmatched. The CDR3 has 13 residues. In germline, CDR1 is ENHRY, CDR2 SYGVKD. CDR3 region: CAIRGDAYSEQFF. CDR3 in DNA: TGTGCCATCCGGGGGGACGCCTATAGTGAGCAGTTCTTC.

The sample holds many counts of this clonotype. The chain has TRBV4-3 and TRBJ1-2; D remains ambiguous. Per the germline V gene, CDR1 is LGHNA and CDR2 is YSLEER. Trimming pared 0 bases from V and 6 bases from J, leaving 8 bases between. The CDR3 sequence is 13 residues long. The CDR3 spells CASSQDGPDGYTF. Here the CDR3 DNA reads TGCGCCAGCAGCCAAGATGGTCCGGATGGCTACACCTTC.

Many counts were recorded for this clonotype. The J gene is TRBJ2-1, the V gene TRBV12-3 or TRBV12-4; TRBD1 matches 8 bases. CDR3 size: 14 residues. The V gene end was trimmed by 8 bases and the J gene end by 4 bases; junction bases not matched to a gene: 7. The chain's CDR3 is CASFRDRQYNEQFF. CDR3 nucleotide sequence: TGTGCCAGCTTTAGGGACAGGCAGTACAATGAGCAGTTCTTC.

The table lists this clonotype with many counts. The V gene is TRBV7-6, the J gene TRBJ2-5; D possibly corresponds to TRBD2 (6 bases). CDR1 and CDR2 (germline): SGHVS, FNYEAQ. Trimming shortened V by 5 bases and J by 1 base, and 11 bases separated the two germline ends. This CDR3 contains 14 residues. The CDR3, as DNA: TGTGCCAGCAGCCCTGGGGGACTCCAAGAGACCCAGTACTTC. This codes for CASSPGGLQETQYF.

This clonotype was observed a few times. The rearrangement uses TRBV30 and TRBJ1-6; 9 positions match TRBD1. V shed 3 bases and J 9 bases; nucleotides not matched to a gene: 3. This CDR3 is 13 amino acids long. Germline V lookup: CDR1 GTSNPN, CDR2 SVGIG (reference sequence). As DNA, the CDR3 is TGTGCCTGGAGCGGGACAGGGAGTTCACCCCTCCACTTT. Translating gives CAWSGTGSSPLHF.

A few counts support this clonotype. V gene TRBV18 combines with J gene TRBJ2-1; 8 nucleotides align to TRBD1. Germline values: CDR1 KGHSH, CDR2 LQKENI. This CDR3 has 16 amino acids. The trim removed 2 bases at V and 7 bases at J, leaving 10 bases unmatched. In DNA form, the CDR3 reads TGTGCCAGCTCACCAATCCCAGGGGGCGATGGAAATGAGCAGTTCTTC. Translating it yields CASSPIPGGDGNEQFF.

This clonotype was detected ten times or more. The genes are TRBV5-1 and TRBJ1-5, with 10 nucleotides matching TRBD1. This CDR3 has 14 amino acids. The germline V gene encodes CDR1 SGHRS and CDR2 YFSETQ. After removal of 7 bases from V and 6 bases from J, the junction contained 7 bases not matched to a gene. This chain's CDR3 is CASPGTGVVQPQHF. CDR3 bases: TGCGCCAGCCCCGGGACAGGGGTTGTTCAGCCCCAGCATTTT. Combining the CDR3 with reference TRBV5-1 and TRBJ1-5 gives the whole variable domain KAGVTQTPRYLIKTRGQQVTLSCSPISGHRSVSWYQQTPGQGLQFLFEYFSETQRNKGNFPGRFSGRQFSNSRSEMNVSTLELGDSALYLCASPGTGVVQPQHFGDGTRLSIL.

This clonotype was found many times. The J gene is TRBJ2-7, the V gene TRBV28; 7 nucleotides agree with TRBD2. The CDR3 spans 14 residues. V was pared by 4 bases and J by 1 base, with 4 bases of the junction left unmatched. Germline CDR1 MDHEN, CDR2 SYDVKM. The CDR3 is CASSYTSVSYEQYF. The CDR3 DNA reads TGTGCCAGCAGTTATACTAGCGTTTCCTACGAGCAGTACTTC.

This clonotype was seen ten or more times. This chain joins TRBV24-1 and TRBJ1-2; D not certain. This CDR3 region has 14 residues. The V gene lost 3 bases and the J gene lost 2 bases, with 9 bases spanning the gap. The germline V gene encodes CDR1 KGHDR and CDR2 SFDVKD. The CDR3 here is CATSDATTNYGYTF. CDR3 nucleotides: TGTGCCACCAGTGATGCGACAACGAACTATGGCTACACCTTC.

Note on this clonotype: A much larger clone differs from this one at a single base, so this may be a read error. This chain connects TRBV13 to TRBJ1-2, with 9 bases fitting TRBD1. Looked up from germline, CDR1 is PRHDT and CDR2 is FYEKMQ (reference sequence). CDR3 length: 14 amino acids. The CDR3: CASSRRQGDYGYAF. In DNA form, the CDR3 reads TGTGCCAGCAGCCGGAGACAGGGGGACTATGGCTACGCCTTC.

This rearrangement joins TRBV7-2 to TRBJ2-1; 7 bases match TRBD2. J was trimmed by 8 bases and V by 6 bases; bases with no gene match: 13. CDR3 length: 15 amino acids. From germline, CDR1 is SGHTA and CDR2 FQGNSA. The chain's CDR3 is CASSAHRGGSDEQFF. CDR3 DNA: TGTGCCAGCAGTGCGCATCGCGGGGGAAGCGATGAGCAGTTCTTC.

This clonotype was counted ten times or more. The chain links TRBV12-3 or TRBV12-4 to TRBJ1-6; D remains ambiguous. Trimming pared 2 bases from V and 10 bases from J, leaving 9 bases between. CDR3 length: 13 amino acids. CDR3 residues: CASSLNRGSPLHF. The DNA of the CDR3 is TGTGCCAGCAGTTTAAACCGGGGATCACCCCTCCACTTT.

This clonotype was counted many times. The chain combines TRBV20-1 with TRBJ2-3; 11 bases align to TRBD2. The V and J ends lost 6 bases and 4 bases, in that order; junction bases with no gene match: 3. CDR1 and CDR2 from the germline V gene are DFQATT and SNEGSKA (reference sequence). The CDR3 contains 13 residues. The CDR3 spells CSALLAGADTQYF. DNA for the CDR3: TGCAGTGCGTTACTAGCGGGGGCAGATACGCAGTATTTT.

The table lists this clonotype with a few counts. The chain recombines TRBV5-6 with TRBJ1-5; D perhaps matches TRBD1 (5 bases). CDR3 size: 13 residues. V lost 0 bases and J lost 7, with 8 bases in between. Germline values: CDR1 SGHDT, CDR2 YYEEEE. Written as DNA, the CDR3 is TGTGCCAGCAGCTTGGTGGGGGGGCAGCCCCAGCATTTT. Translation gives CASSLVGGQPQHF.

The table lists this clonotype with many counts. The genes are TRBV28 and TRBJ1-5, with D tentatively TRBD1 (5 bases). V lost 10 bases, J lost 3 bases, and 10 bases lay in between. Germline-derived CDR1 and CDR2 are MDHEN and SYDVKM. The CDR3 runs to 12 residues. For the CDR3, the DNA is TGTGCCACCCATGGGACCAATCAGCCCCAGCATTTT. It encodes CATHGTNQPQHF.

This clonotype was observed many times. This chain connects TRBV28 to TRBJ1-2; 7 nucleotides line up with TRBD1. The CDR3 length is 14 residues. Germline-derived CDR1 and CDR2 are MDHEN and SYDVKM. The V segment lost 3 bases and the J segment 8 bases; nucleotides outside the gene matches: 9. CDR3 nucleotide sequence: TGTGCCAGCAGTTTGCGAGGGGGCCTGGGAGGCTACACCTTC. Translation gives CASSLRGGLGGYTF.

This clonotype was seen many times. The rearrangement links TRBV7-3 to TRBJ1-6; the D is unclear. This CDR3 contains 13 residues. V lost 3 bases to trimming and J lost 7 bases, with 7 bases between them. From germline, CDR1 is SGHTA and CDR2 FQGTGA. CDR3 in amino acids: CASSFGGNSPLHF. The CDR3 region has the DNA TGTGCCAGCAGCTTTGGCGGGAATTCACCCCTCCACTTT.

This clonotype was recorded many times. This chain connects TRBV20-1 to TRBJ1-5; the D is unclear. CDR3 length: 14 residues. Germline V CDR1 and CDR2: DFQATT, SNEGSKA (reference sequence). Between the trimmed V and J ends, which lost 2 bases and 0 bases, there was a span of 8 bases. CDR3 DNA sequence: TGCAGTGCTAGAAGCCCCCCTAGCAATCAGCCCCAGCATTTT. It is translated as CSARSPPSNQPQHF.

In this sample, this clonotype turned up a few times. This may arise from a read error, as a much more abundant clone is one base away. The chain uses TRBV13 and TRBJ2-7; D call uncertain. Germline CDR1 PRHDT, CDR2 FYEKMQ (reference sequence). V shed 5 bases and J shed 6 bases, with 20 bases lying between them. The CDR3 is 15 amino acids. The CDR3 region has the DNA TGTGCCAGCAGCCGAAGAGGTCAAGTTGCCCTCGAGCAGTACTTC. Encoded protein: CASSRRGQVALEQYF.

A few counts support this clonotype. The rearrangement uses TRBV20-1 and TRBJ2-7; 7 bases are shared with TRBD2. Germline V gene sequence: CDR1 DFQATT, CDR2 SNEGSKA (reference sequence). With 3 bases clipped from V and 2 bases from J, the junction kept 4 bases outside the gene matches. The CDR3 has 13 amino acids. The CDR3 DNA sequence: TGCAGTGCTAGCGCCGGGACTACCTACGAGCAGTACTTC. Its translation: CSASAGTTYEQYF.

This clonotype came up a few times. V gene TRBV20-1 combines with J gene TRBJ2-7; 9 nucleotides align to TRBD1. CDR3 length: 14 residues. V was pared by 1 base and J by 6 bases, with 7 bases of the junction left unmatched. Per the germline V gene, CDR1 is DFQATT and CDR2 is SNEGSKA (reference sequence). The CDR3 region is CSARAGTGFSEQYF. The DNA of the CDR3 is TGCAGTGCTAGAGCTGGGACAGGGTTTTCCGAGCAGTACTTC.

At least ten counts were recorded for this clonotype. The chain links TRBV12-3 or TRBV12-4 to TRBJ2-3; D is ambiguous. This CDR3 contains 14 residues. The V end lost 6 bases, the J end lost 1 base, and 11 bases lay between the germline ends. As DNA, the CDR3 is TGTGCCAGCAGGAGAGCTTCGGGCACAGATACGCAGTATTTT. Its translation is CASRRASGTDTQYF.

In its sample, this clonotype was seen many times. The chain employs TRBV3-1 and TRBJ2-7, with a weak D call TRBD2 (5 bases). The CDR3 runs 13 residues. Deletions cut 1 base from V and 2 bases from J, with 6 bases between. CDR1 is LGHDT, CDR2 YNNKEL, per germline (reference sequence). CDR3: CASSQGRTYEQYF. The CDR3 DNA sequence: TGTGCCAGCAGCCAAGGGAGGACCTACGAGCAGTACTTC.

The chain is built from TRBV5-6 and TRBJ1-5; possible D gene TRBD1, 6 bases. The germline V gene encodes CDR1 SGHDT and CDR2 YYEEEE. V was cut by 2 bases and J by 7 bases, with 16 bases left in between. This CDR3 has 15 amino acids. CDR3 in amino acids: CASSFGRGGWQPQHF. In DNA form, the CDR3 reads TGTGCCAGCAGCTTTGGCAGGGGAGGATGGCAGCCCCAGCATTTT.